These 20 T cell receptor beta chains were all obtained from the same sample, sequenced in a study of shared T cell receptors in the human thymus. Here immunoSEQ multiplex PCR was the method, and the copy in TCRdb shows in-frame clones only, minus some. The sample includes around 65,000 clones, about 95% seen only once; the top ten take approximately 0.035%. Input material: thymocytes. The receptors come from a human donor.

DNA of the CDR3: TGCGCCAGCAGCCAATGGGGTTTACAGGGAAATGGGTCCTACGAGCAGTACTTC. Protein sequence: CASSQWGLQGNGSYEQYF. The V and J genes are TRBV5-1 and TRBJ2-7; maybe TRBD1 (6 bases). Germline CDR1 is SGHRS and CDR2 is YFSETQ. The CDR3 is 18 residues long. V was trimmed by 4 bases and J by 1 base, leaving 24 bases between them.

J is TRBJ2-2 and V is TRBV4-1, with D unresolved. Trimming stripped 0 bases from V and 0 bases from J, with 20 bases between. Per germline, CDR1 MGHRA and CDR2 YSYEKL. The CDR3 extends over 20 amino acids. The CDR3 region is CASSQDHERTQKTNTGELFF. DNA for the CDR3: TGCGCCAGCAGCCAAGACCACGAAAGAACCCAAAAAACGAACACCGGGGAGCTGTTTTTT.

The chain uses TRBV7-3 and TRBJ2-1; no clear D gene. Germline assignment: CDR1 SGHTA and CDR2 FQGTGA. The CDR3 is made up of 16 amino acids. The V and J ends lost 5 bases and 2 bases respectively, with 16 bases between them. The CDR3 nucleotides are TGTGCCAGCAGCCCAAACATCCCAGCTACCTACAATGAGCAGTTCTTC. It encodes CASSPNIPATYNEQFF. The full variable domain, in which reference TRBV7-3 and TRBJ2-1 provide the parts outside the CDR3, is GAGVSQTPSNKVTEKGKYVELRCDPISGHTALYWYRQSLGQGPEFLIYFQGTGAADDSGLPNDRFFAVRPEGSVSTLKIQRTERGDSAVYLCASSPNIPATYNEQFFGPGTRLTVL.

This chain joins TRBV19 and TRBJ1-4; D unresolved. The germline gives CDR1 LNHDA, CDR2 SQIVND (reference sequence). Trimming left V 5 bases short and J 8 bases short, with 21 bases between. The CDR3 extends over 16 amino acids. In nucleotides, the CDR3 is TGTGCCAGTAGTTTTCCAAGACCGTTCCTTCCCGAAAAACTGTTTTTT. This encodes CASSFPRPFLPEKLFF.

This clone has a single count. The CDR3 loop reads CASSVPGPEVSPLHF. The CDR3 DNA follows: TGTGCCAGCAGTGTACCGGGCCCCGAGGTTTCACCCCTCCACTTT. This chain connects TRBV6-4 to TRBJ1-6; D gene uncertain. The CDR3 runs to 15 residues. The ends were cut back, 4 bases at V and 9 bases at J, with 16 bases in the middle. Germline CDR1 and CDR2: MRHNA and SNTAGT.

The V and J genes are TRBV29-1 and TRBJ1-2; D gene unclear. The CDR3 is made up of 13 amino acids. V lost 5 bases and J 2 bases, leaving 12 bases between the germline ends. Germline V lookup: CDR1 SQVTM, CDR2 ANQGSEA. For the CDR3, the DNA is TGCAGCGTTTTAGTTGCGGAGAACTATGGCTACACCTTC. Its protein is CSVLVAENYGYTF. The variable domain in full, with the rest retrieved from reference TRBV29-1 and TRBJ1-2, is SAVISQKPSRDICQRGTSLTIQCQVDSQVTMMFWYRQQPGQSLTLIATANQGSEATYESGFVIDKFPISRPNLTFSTLTVSNMSPEDSSIYLCSVLVAENYGYTFGSGTRLTVV.

The chain has TRBV25-1 and TRBJ2-3, with D tentatively TRBD1 or TRBD2 (6 bases each). Trimming removed 3 bases at V and 2 bases at J, with 18 bases between. Germline V lookup: CDR1 MGHDK, CDR2 SYGVNS. CDR3 length: 17 residues. The CDR3 DNA follows: TGTGCCAGCAGTGATCCAACCGAGGGGGGAACCACAGATACGCAGTATTTT. It encodes CASSDPTEGGTTDTQYF.

The chain recombines TRBV2 with TRBJ1-1; D perhaps matches TRBD1 (6 bases). Looked up from germline, CDR1 is SNHLY and CDR2 is FYNNEI. Trimming removed 6 bases from V and 1 base from J, with 6 bases in between. This CDR3 contains 12 residues. The CDR3: CASRDRNTEAFF. CDR3 in DNA: TGTGCCAGCAGGGACAGGAACACTGAAGCTTTCTTT. The full variable domain, in which reference TRBV2 and TRBJ1-1 provide the parts outside the CDR3, is EPEVTQTPSHQVTQMGQEVILRCVPISNHLYFYWYRQILGQKVEFLVSFYNNEISEKSEIFDDQFSVERPDGSNFTLKIRSTKLEDSAMYFCASRDRNTEAFFGQGTRLTVV.

The chain recombines TRBV19 with TRBJ2-1, with TRBD1 matching 8 bases. This CDR3 has 16 residues. Germline V gene data show CDR1 as LNHDA and CDR2 as SQIVND (reference sequence). J gave up 4 bases and V 7 bases, and 12 bases lay outside the gene matches. CDR3 in amino acids: CASTKTRRGLYNEQFF. CDR3 sequence (DNA): TGTGCCAGTACCAAAACTCGCAGGGGGCTTTACAATGAGCAGTTCTTC.

The V call is TRBV2, the J call TRBJ2-5; no clear D gene. The V end was cut by 3 bases, the J end by 5 bases, with 4 bases between. The CDR3 covers 11 residues. Germline loops: CDR1 SNHLY, CDR2 FYNNEI. The CDR3 spells CASSEEETQYF. The CDR3 DNA reads TGTGCCAGCAGTGAGGAGGAGACCCAGTACTTC.

The chain is built from TRBV7-2 and TRBJ1-2; tentatively, D is TRBD1 (5 bases). Trimming left V 5 bases short and J 7 bases short, with 14 bases between. Germline V gives CDR1 SGHTA, CDR2 FQGNSA. The CDR3 runs 13 residues. This CDR3 reads CASSPRAGFGYTF. The CDR3 DNA follows: TGTGCCAGCAGCCCGAGGGCAGGGTTTGGCTACACCTTC. Based on the CDR3 plus reference TRBV7-2 and TRBJ1-2, the full variable domain is GAGVSQSPSNKVTEKGKDVELRCDPISGHTALYWYRQSLGQGLEFLIYFQGNSAPDKSGLPSDRFSAERTGGSVSTLTIQRTQQEDSAVYLCASSPRAGFGYTFGSGTRLTVV.

The J gene is TRBJ2-7, the V gene TRBV27; D tentatively fits TRBD1 or TRBD2 (5 bases each). The germline V gene has CDR1 MNHEY and CDR2 SMNVEV (reference sequence). V was cut by 3 bases and J by 3 bases, with 18 bases left in between. The CDR3 loop spans 16 amino acids. The CDR3 sequence is CASSLVSGRVSYEQYF. The CDR3 nucleotides are TGTGCCAGCAGTTTGGTTTCAGGGAGAGTGAGCTACGAGCAGTACTTC.

The V and J genes are TRBV5-8 and TRBJ1-4; D unresolved. The CDR3 spans 17 residues. The V gene's germline CDR1 is SGHTS and CDR2 YDEGEE. V was trimmed by 2 bases and J by 8 bases, leaving 22 bases between them. CDR3 sequence reads: CASSFLTNRPPQEKLFF. CDR3 bases: TGTGCCAGCAGCTTTCTTACTAATAGACCCCCCCAGGAAAAACTGTTTTTT.

The chain couples TRBV7-6 to TRBJ1-2; 9 nucleotides line up with TRBD1. J lost 4 bases, V lost 5 bases, and 14 bases had no gene match. The CDR3 runs 17 residues. Germline assignment: CDR1 SGHVS and CDR2 FNYEAQ. The CDR3 reads CASSGRQTDRGFYGYTF. CDR3 sequence (DNA): TGTGCCAGCAGCGGACGGCAGACGGACAGGGGATTCTATGGCTACACCTTC.

The rearrangement links TRBV5-6 to TRBJ1-2, with D unresolved. Germline CDR1 and CDR2: SGHDT and YYEEEE. The CDR3 totals 15 residues. V gave up 1 base and J gave up 8 bases, with 18 bases separating them. The CDR3: CASSLMEEGTRGYTF. In DNA, the CDR3 is TGTGCCAGCAGCTTGATGGAGGAGGGCACTAGAGGCTACACCTTC.

This chain links TRBV7-7 with TRBJ2-5; no clear D. The V end was cut by 1 base, the J end by 0 bases, with 3 bases between. The CDR3 contains 13 residues. From germline, CDR1 is SSHAT and CDR2 FNYEAQ (reference sequence). Here the CDR3 DNA reads TGTGCCAGCAGCTTAGGGGACCAAGAGACCCAGTACTTC. Its translation is CASSLGDQETQYF.

The V call is TRBV5-8, the J call TRBJ1-1; the D is unclear. The germline V and J ends were trimmed by 3 bases and 1 base, with 10 bases remaining between them. Per germline, CDR1 SGHTS and CDR2 YDEGEE. The CDR3 runs to 14 residues. The CDR3 sequence: CASSSARRNTEAFF. CDR3 bases: TGTGCCAGCAGCTCTGCGAGGCGGAACACTGAAGCTTTCTTT.

This chain uses TRBV28 with TRBJ2-2; 10 bases align to TRBD2. CDR3 length: 18 amino acids. Germline trimming cut 2 bases from V and 2 bases from J; bases unmatched to any gene: 8. Germline CDR1 is MDHEN and CDR2 is SYDVKM. The chain's CDR3 is CASSLRGSGGKNTGELFF. The DNA of the CDR3 is TGTGCCAGCAGTTTACGGGGTAGCGGGGGGAAAAACACCGGGGAGCTGTTTTTT. Full variable domain (remainder filled in from reference TRBV28 and TRBJ2-2): DVKVTQSSRYLVKRTGEKVFLECVQDMDHENMFWYRQDPGLGLRLIYFSYDVKMKEKGDIPEGYSVSREKKERFSLILESASTNQTSMYLCASSLRGSGGKNTGELFFGEGSRLTVL.

This clone is a singleton in its sample. The rearrangement uses TRBV4-1 and TRBJ1-2, with 7 bases identical to TRBD1. J gave up 4 bases and V 1 base, and 21 bases lay outside the gene matches. Germline V gene sequence: CDR1 MGHRA, CDR2 YSYEKL. The CDR3 is made up of 20 amino acids. CDR3 protein: CASSQGPPQGKFLYVYGYTF. CDR3 bases: TGCGCCAGCAGCCAAGGGCCCCCACAGGGGAAATTTTTATATGTCTATGGCTACACCTTC.

This chain connects TRBV19 to TRBJ1-2; possibly TRBD1 for D (6 bases). The CDR3 contains 18 residues. Trimming cost V 0 bases and J 8 bases, with 25 bases left between them. CDR1 is LNHDA, CDR2 SQIVND, per germline (reference sequence). The DNA of the CDR3 is TGTGCCAGTAGTATAGAAGGGGGGGGACCGGACCCCCTCAGAGGCTACACCTTC. This translates into CASSIEGGGPDPLRGYTF. Looking up the rest from reference TRBV19 and TRBJ1-2 gives the full variable domain: DGGITQSPKYLFRKEGQNVTLSCEQNLNHDAMYWYRQDPGQGLRLIYYSQIVNDFQKGDIAEGYSVSREKKESFPLTVTSAQKNPTAFYLCASSIEGGGPDPLRGYTFGSGTRLTVV.